This passage covers 24 T cell receptor beta chains from one sample sequenced in a study of identical twins. In TCRdb, the 5' RACE reads were re-called with MiXCR into one record per CDR3 protein. The sample records 600,000 to 800,000 distinct CDR3 sequences, around 20% being singletons. This sample was shared with a second study, whose subject was T cells expressing NK-cell markers.

The sample taken for sequencing was PBMCs. These receptors originate from a woman aged 18-29 years in good health.

This sequence joins TRBV10-3 and TRBJ2-3; 10 bases fit TRBD2. Per germline, CDR1 ENHRY and CDR2 SYGVKD. This CDR3 is built from 15 residues. V gave up 7 bases and J gave up 4 bases; unmatched junction bases: 8. The CDR3 nucleotides are TGTGCCATCAAGACTAGCGGGCGGAAGGCAGATACGCAGTATTTT. Protein: CAIKTSGRKADTQYF.

The chain joins TRBV5-4 to TRBJ2-1; unclear D gene. Germline loops: CDR1 SGHNT, CDR2 YYREEE (reference sequence). There are 16 residues in the CDR3. Trimming pared 5 bases from V and 0 bases from J, leaving 15 bases between. CDR3 protein: CASSHYVAPSYNEQFF. The CDR3 region has the DNA TGTGCCAGCAGTCACTATGTGGCCCCCTCCTACAATGAGCAGTTCTTC. Together with reference TRBV5-4 and TRBJ2-1, the CDR3 gives the full variable domain: ETGVTQSPTHLIKTRGQQVTLRCSSQSGHNTVSWYQQALGQGPQFIFQYYREEENGRGNFPPRFSGLQFPNYSSELNVNALELDDSALYLCASSHYVAPSYNEQFFGPGTRLTVL.

The J gene is TRBJ1-2, the V gene TRBV27, with 9 bases aligning to TRBD1. Germline V lookup: CDR1 MNHEY, CDR2 SMNVEV (reference sequence). This CDR3 is 14 amino acids long. The J segment lost 5 bases and the V segment lost 6 bases, leaving 7 bases of the junction unmatched. In DNA, the CDR3 is TGTGCCAGCAGCGTACGGGGGACAGGGTATGGCTACACCTTC. Translation gives CASSVRGTGYGYTF.

This chain uses TRBV12-3 or TRBV12-4 with TRBJ2-1, with 9 bases that match TRBD2. The CDR3 is 14 residues long. The J segment lost 6 bases and the V segment lost 6 bases, leaving 6 bases of the junction unmatched. CDR3: CASSFGLAFNEQFF. CDR3 DNA: TGTGCCAGCAGCTTCGGACTAGCGTTCAATGAGCAGTTCTTC.

The chain combines TRBV20-1 with TRBJ2-1; D uncertain. Germline lookup yields CDR1 DFQATT and CDR2 SNEGSKA (reference sequence). The CDR3 extends over 11 amino acids. The V end was cut by 0 bases, the J end by 7 bases, with 4 bases between. This CDR3 reads CSAREMNEQFF. The CDR3 nucleotides read TGCAGTGCTAGAGAGATGAATGAGCAGTTCTTC.

This clonotype was observed a handful of times. The chain links TRBV12-3 or TRBV12-4 to TRBJ2-5; 7 bases fit TRBD1. The CDR3 totals 16 residues. J was trimmed by 5 bases and V by 3 bases; bases with no gene match: 12. CDR3 residues: CASSFGNTGAWETQYF. CDR3 DNA: TGTGCCAGCAGTTTCGGAAATACAGGGGCTTGGGAGACCCAGTACTTC.

CDR3 region: CASSMRQGSGYGYTF. The DNA for the CDR3 is TGTGCCAGTAGTATGCGACAGGGAAGCGGCTATGGCTACACCTTC. The rearrangement uses TRBV19 and TRBJ1-2; 7 bases match TRBD1. CDR1 and CDR2 (germline): LNHDA, SQIVND (reference sequence). V was pared by 3 bases and J by 4 bases, with 8 bases of the junction left unmatched. The CDR3 totals 15 residues. The whole variable domain, filled in from reference TRBV19 and TRBJ1-2, reads DGGITQSPKYLFRKEGQNVTLSCEQNLNHDAMYWYRQDPGQGLRLIYYSQIVNDFQKGDIAEGYSVSREKKESFPLTVTSAQKNPTAFYLCASSMRQGSGYGYTFGSGTRLTVV.

The chain has TRBV7-8 and TRBJ2-1; 11 bases agree with TRBD2. This CDR3 spans 18 amino acids. Germline values: CDR1 SGHVS, CDR2 FQNEAQ. V shed 4 bases and J 7 bases; nucleotides not matched to a gene: 15. CDR3 sequence: CASSSVLVAGGPVNEQFF. CDR3 DNA sequence: TGTGCCAGCAGCTCAGTACTTGTAGCGGGAGGGCCGGTAAATGAGCAGTTCTTC. The full variable domain, completed using reference TRBV7-8 and TRBJ2-1, is GAGVSQSPRYKVAKRGQDVALRCDPISGHVSLFWYQQALGQGPEFLTYFQNEAQLDKSGLPSDRFFAERPEGSVSTLKIQRTQQEDSAVYLCASSSVLVAGGPVNEQFFGPGTRLTVL.

Concerning this clonotype itself: This could be a read error, since a much larger clone is one nucleotide away. This chain uses TRBV2 with TRBJ2-7; D is undetermined. CDR1 and CDR2 (germline): SNHLY, FYNNEI. This CDR3 spans 14 amino acids. With 5 bases removed from V and 6 bases from J, the gap between germline ends came to 17 bases. The CDR3 sequence is CASSSGSVPCEQYF. The CDR3 DNA reads TGTGCCAGCAGTTCCGGGTCAGTGCCCTGCGAGCAGTACTTC.

The V and J genes are TRBV6-1 and TRBJ2-7; 10 positions match TRBD2. V lost 6 bases and J lost 3; bases outside the gene matches: 8. This CDR3 spans 15 amino acids. Germline values: CDR1 MNHNS, CDR2 SASEGT. Written as DNA, the CDR3 is TGTGCCAGCAGACACACTAGCGGGGACTACTACGAGCAGTACTTC. Translation: CASRHTSGDYYEQYF.

This clonotype has more than one count but fewer than ten. This sequence joins TRBV12-3 or TRBV12-4 and TRBJ2-3; D possibly matches TRBD1 or TRBD2 (5 bases each). Trimming removed 3 bases from V and 0 bases from J, with 10 bases in between. The CDR3 has 15 amino acids. The CDR3 DNA reads TGTGCCAGCAGTTTTTGGGACGGAAGCACAGATACGCAGTATTTT. Amino acids: CASSFWDGSTDTQYF.

Only a few counts were recorded for this clonotype. The rearrangement links TRBV15 to TRBJ2-7; tentatively, D is TRBD1 (6 bases). The CDR3 totals 16 residues. The ends were cut back, 1 base at V and 0 bases at J, with 13 bases in the middle. Per germline, CDR1 LNHNV and CDR2 YYDKDF (reference sequence). The CDR3 sequence: CATSRAQDRSSYEQYF. The CDR3, as DNA: TGTGCCACCAGCAGAGCCCAGGACAGAAGCTCCTACGAGCAGTACTTC.

This clonotype turned up a few times. The DNA is left out, because the CDR3 cannot be placed on it with certainty; the CDR3 is given as TCRdb lists it. J is TRBJ2-1 and V is TRBV5-1; TRBD1, the table's D call, lacks a check against the DNA. Germline CDR1 SGHRS, CDR2 YFSETQ. Including both end residues, the CDR3 is 20 amino acids long. CDR3 protein: CASSRRIGMSSSSAPNEQFF.

The sample holds many counts of this clonotype. The V and J genes are TRBV12-3 or TRBV12-4 and TRBJ2-1; no clear D gene. The CDR3 totals 12 residues. Trimming pared 2 bases from V and 8 bases from J, leaving 7 bases between. The CDR3 loop is CASSLSQYEQFF. CDR3 DNA sequence: TGTGCCAGCAGTTTATCCCAATATGAGCAGTTCTTC.

Only one count was recorded for this clonotype. The V and J genes are TRBV7-3 and TRBJ2-3; maybe TRBD1 (5 bases). Germline V CDR1 and CDR2: SGHTA, FQGTGA. This CDR3 region has 16 residues. V lost 4 bases, J lost 2 bases, and 16 bases lay in between. This CDR3 is CASSSSWGGFTDTQYF. CDR3 nucleotide sequence: TGTGCCAGCAGCTCGTCATGGGGCGGTTTCACAGATACGCAGTATTTT. Variable domain in full (rest from reference TRBV7-3 and TRBJ2-3): GAGVSQTPSNKVTEKGKYVELRCDPISGHTALYWYRQSLGQGPEFLIYFQGTGAADDSGLPNDRFFAVRPEGSVSTLKIQRTERGDSAVYLCASSSSWGGFTDTQYFGPGTRLTVL.

This clonotype has more than one count but fewer than ten. This chain joins TRBV9 and TRBJ2-7, with 8 nucleotides matching TRBD1. Germline CDR1 and CDR2: SGDLS and YYNGEE. The CDR3 length is 17 residues. V was pared by 9 bases and J by 7 bases, with 24 bases of the junction left unmatched. The CDR3 DNA sequence: TGTGCCACCCTTTTCGCAGGGGGCCCCGATCGTTTTCGAGAGCAGTACTTC. Encoded protein: CATLFAGGPDRFREQYF.

The gene calls are TRBV13 and TRBJ2-7; D is possibly TRBD1 or TRBD2 (7 bases each). CDR1 is PRHDT, CDR2 FYEKMQ, per germline (reference sequence). The CDR3 loop spans 17 amino acids. V lost 4 bases to trimming and J lost 0 bases, with 19 bases between them. The CDR3 sequence is CASSSRGGDSLSYEQYF. CDR3 DNA sequence: TGTGCCAGCAGCTCAAGGGGGGGGGACAGTCTCTCCTACGAGCAGTACTTC.

V and J are TRBV7-3 and TRBJ2-1; the D call may be TRBD1 or TRBD2 (5 bases each). Germline-derived CDR1 and CDR2 are SGHTA and FQGTGA. The ends were cut back, 2 bases at V and 5 bases at J, with 10 bases in the middle. The CDR3 is made up of 14 amino acids. The CDR3 coding sequence is TGTGCCAGCAGCTTAGTCGGGGCAGACAATGAGCAGTTCTTC. Protein sequence: CASSLVGADNEQFF.

This chain links TRBV6-1 with TRBJ1-1; D might be TRBD1 (5 bases). This CDR3 has 14 residues. V lost 7 bases and J lost 6, with 18 bases in between. Germline values: CDR1 MNHNS, CDR2 SASEGT. The CDR3 spells CASTLLSTVSEAFF. The CDR3 DNA reads TGTGCCAGCACCCTCCTCTCGACAGTTTCTGAAGCTTTCTTT.

At least ten counts were recorded for this clonotype. The chain joins TRBV5-1 to TRBJ2-1, with 12 positions matching TRBD2. The CDR3 is made up of 15 amino acids. CDR1 is SGHRS, CDR2 YFSETQ, per germline. Trimming at V came to 5 bases and at J to 4 bases, leaving 4 bases not matched to a gene. In DNA form, the CDR3 reads TGCGCCAGCAGGACCGGGACTAGCGGGTACAATGAGCAGTTCTTC. Amino acids: CASRTGTSGYNEQFF.

This clonotype has just a few counts. The chain employs TRBV25-1 and TRBJ1-2, with TRBD1 matching 9 bases. The junction had 11 bases not matched to a gene; V was cut back by 10 bases and J by 8 bases. This CDR3 contains 13 residues. Germline values: CDR1 MGHDK, CDR2 SYGVNS. The CDR3 here is CAKRDREKIGYTF. The CDR3 DNA follows: TGTGCCAAACGGGACAGGGAGAAAATAGGCTACACCTTC.

The chain combines TRBV29-1 with TRBJ2-7; D may be TRBD1 (5 bases). The V gene lost 1 base and the J gene lost 1 base, with 14 bases spanning the gap. CDR3 length equals 15 residues. Germline CDR1 is SQVTM and CDR2 is ANQGSEA. CDR3 nucleotides: TGCAGCGTTGAAGTAAGGGGTCAGGAGTCCTACGAGCAGTACTTC. This sequence encodes CSVEVRGQESYEQYF.

The chain has TRBV13 and TRBJ2-7; no clear D. Per the germline V gene, CDR1 is PRHDT and CDR2 is FYEKMQ (reference sequence). The V end lost 0 bases, the J end lost 1 base, and 10 bases lay between the germline ends. The CDR3 is 15 amino acids. The chain's CDR3 is CASSLGQLRSYEQYF. The DNA for the CDR3 is TGTGCCAGCAGCTTAGGGCAGTTACGTTCCTACGAGCAGTACTTC.

The J gene is TRBJ2-3, the V gene TRBV12-3 or TRBV12-4; 13 bases match TRBD2. This CDR3 is 16 amino acids long. Trimming took 6 bases from V and 5 from J; bases not matched to a gene: 8. CDR3: CASRGTSGGEGDTQYF. The CDR3 nucleotides read TGTGCCAGCAGGGGAACTAGCGGGGGGGAAGGAGATACGCAGTATTTT.